This TCR beta chain appears in the sequencing data of a study of cytomegalovirus exposure and HLA in healthy donors. Findings and caveats of the study: The presence/absence work took it that sequencing depth was about the same across donors.

CDR1 is LGHNT, CDR2 FRNRAP, per germline. This CDR3 is 15 amino acids long. Trimming left V 1 base short and J 4 bases short, with 11 bases between. The study ran its PCR with 60 Vbeta and 13 Jbeta primers. Profiled with immunoSEQ multiplex PCR; TCRdb holds only in-frame clones, not every one. The sample lists fewer than 200,000 clones; about four fifths were seen once. This clone has a single count. The target antigen is unknown. This clonotype was obtained from a woman under 30 in good health and CMV-seropositive. The chain uses TRBV12-5 and TRBJ1-5, with D tentatively TRBD1 (6 bases). Sequencing was carried out using PBMCs. CDR3 bases: TGTGCTAGTGGTTTGGACAGGGATGGGAATCAGCCCCAGCATTTT. Residues: CASGLDRDGNQPQHF.